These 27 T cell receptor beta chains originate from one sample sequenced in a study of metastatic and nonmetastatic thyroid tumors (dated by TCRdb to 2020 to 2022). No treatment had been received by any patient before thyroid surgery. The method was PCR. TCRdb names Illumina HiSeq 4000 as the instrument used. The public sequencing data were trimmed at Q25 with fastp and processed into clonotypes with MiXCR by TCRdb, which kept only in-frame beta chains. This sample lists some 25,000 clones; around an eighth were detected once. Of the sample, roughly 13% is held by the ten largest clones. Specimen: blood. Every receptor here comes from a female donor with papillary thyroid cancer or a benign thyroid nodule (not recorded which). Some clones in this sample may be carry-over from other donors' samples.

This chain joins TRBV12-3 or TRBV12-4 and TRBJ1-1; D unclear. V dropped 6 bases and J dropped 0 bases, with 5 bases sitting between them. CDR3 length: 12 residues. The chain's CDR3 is CASSLMNTEAFF. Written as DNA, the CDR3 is TGTGCCAGCAGCCTAATGAACACTGAAGCTTTCTTT.

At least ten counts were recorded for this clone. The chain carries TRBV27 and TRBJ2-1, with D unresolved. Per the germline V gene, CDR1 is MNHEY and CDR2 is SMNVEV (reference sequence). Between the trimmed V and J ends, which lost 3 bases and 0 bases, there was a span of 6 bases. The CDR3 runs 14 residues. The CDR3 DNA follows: TGTGCCAGCAGTTTGCTGAGCTCCTACAATGAGCAGTTCTTC. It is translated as CASSLLSSYNEQFF.

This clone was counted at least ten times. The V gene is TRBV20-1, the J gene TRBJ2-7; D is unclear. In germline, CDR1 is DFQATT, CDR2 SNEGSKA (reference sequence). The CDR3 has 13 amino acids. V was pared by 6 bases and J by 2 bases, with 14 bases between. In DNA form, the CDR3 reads TGCAGTGCCCAGAGGTCCCCTACCTACGAGCAGTACTTC. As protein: CSAQRSPTYEQYF.

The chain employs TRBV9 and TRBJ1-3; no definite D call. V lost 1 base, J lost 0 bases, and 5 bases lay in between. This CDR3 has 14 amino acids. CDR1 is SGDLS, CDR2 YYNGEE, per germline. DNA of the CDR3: TGTGCCAGCAGCGTAACAGTCTCTGGAAACACCATATATTTT. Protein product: CASSVTVSGNTIYF.

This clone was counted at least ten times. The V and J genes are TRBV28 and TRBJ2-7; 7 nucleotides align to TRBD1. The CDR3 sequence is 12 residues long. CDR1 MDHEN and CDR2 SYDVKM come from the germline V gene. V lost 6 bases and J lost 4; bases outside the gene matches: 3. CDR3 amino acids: CASRDRVYEQYF. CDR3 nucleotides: TGTGCCAGCAGAGACAGGGTGTACGAGCAGTACTTC.

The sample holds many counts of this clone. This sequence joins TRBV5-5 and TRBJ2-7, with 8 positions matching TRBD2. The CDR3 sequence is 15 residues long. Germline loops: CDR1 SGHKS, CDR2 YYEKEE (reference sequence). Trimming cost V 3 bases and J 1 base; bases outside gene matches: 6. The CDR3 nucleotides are TGTGCCAGCAGCTCCGGGACTAGGAAATCCTACGAGCAGTACTTC. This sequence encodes CASSSGTRKSYEQYF.

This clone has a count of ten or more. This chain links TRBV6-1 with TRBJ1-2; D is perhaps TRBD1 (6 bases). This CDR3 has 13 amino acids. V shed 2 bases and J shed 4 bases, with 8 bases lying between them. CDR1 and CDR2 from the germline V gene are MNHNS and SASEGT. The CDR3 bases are TGTGCCAGCAGTGAAACAGGGTCCTATGGCTACACCTTC. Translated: CASSETGSYGYTF.

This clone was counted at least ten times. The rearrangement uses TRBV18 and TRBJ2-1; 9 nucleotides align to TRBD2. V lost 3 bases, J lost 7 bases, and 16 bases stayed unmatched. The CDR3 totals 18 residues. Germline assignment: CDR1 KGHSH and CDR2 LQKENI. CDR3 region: CASSPYSPGAGGYNEQFF. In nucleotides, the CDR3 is TGTGCCAGCTCACCTTACTCCCCCGGAGCGGGAGGTTATAATGAGCAGTTCTTC.

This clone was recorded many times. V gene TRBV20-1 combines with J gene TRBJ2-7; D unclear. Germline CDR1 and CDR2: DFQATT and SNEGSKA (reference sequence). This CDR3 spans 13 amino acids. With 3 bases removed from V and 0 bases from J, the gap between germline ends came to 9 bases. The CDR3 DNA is TGCAGTGCTAGCGGTACAAACTCCTACGAGCAGTACTTC. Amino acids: CSASGTNSYEQYF.

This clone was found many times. CDR3 in amino acids: CASSQPGTSNEKLFF. The CDR3, as DNA: TGTGCCAGCAGCCAACCCGGGACAAGTAATGAAAAACTGTTTTTT. This chain joins TRBV14 and TRBJ1-4; a possible D gene is TRBD1 (6 bases). Trimming left V 2 bases short and J 4 bases short, with 11 bases between. The CDR3 is made up of 15 amino acids. Per germline, CDR1 SGHDN and CDR2 FVKESK.

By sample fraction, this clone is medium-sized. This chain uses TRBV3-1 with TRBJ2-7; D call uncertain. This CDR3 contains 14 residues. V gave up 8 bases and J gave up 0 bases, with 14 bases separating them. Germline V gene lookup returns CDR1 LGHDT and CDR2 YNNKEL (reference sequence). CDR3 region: CASRLTESSYEQYF. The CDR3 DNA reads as TGTGCCAGCCGATTGACCGAGAGCTCCTACGAGCAGTACTTC.

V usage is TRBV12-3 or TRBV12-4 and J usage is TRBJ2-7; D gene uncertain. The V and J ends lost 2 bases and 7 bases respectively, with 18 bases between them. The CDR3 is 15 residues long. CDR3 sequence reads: CASSLRSGGEGEQYF. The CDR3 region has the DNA TGTGCCAGCAGTTTAAGATCGGGCGGAGAAGGAGAGCAGTACTTC.

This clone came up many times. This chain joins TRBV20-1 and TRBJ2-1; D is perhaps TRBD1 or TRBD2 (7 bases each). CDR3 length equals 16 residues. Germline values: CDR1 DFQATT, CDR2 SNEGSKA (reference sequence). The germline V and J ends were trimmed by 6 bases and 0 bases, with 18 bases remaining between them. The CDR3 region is CSALSQGEGSYNEQFF. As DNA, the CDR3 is TGCAGTGCCCTATCTCAGGGGGAGGGCTCCTACAATGAGCAGTTCTTC.

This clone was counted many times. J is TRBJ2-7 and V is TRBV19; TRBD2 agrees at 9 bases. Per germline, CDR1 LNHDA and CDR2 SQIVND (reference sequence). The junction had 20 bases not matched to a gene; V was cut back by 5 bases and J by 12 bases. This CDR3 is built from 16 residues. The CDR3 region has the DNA TGTGCCAGTAGTGAAAAGAGCGGACTAGCGCCTAGGGTTCGGTACTTC. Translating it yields CASSEKSGLAPRVRYF.

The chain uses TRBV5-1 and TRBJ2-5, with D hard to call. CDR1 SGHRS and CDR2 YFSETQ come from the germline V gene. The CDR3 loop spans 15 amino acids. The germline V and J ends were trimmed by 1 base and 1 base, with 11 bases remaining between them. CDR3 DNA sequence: TGCGCCAGCAGCTTGATGTGGGCTACCCAAGAGACCCAGTACTTC. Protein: CASSLMWATQETQYF.

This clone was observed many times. The DNA of the CDR3 is TGCGCCAGCAGCCTCCTAGGGGGTCACAATGAGCAGTTCTTC. Translated: CASSLLGGHNEQFF. The chain couples TRBV4-1 to TRBJ2-1; a weak D match, TRBD1 (6 bases). V was trimmed by 4 bases and J by 5 bases, leaving 12 bases between them. The germline V gene encodes CDR1 MGHRA and CDR2 YSYEKL. The CDR3 has 14 amino acids.

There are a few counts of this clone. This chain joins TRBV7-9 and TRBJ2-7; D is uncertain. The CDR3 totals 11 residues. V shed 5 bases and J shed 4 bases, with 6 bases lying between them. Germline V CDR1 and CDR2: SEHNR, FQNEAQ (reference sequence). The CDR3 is CASSPRYEQYF. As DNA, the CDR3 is TGTGCCAGCAGCCCCAGATACGAGCAGTACTTC.

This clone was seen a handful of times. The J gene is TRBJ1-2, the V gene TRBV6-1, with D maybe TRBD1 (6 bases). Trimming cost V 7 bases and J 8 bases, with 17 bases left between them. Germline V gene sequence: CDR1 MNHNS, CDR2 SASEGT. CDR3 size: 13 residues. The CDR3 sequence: CASIGGLVEGYTF. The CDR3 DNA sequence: TGTGCCAGCATAGGGGGGCTGGTCGAAGGCTACACCTTC.

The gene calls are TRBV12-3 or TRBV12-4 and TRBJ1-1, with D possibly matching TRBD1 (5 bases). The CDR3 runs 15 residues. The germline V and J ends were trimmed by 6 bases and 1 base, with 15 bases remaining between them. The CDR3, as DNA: TGTGCCAGCAGGCGACGGGACGAGAGGAACACTGAAGCTTTCTTT. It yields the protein CASRRRDERNTEAFF.

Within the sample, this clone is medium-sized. In nucleotides, the CDR3 is TGCGCCAGCAGCTGGGGGCCACAGGTCCCAGATACGCAGTATTTT. Protein: CASSWGPQVPDTQYF. The chain carries TRBV5-1 and TRBJ2-3; D may be TRBD1 (6 bases). CDR1 and CDR2 from the germline V gene are SGHRS and YFSETQ. The V and J ends lost 3 bases and 4 bases respectively, with 15 bases between them. The CDR3 extends over 15 amino acids.

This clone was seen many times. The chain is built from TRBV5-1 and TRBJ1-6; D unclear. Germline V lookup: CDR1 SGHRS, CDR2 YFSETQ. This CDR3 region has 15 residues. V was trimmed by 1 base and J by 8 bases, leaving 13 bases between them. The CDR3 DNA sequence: TGCGCCAGCAGCTTGCGGTCCGGCGGGGATTCACCCCTCCACTTT. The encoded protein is CASSLRSGGDSPLHF.

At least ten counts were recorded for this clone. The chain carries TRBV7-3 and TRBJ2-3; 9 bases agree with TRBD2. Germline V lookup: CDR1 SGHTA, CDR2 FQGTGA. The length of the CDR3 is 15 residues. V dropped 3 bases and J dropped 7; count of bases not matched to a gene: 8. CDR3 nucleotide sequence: TGTGCCAGCAGCTTCCAGACTAGCGGTCTAAATACGCAGTATTTT. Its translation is CASSFQTSGLNTQYF.

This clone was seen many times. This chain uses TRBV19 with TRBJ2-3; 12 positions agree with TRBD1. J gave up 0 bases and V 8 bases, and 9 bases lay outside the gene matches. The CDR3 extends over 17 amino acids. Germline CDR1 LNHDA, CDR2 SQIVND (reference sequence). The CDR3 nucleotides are TGTGCCAGTGGGACAGGGGGCCTTTACCTTAGCACAGATACGCAGTATTTT. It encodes CASGTGGLYLSTDTQYF. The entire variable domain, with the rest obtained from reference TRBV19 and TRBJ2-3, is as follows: DGGITQSPKYLFRKEGQNVTLSCEQNLNHDAMYWYRQDPGQGLRLIYYSQIVNDFQKGDIAEGYSVSREKKESFPLTVTSAQKNPTAFYLCASGTGGLYLSTDTQYFGPGTRLTVL.

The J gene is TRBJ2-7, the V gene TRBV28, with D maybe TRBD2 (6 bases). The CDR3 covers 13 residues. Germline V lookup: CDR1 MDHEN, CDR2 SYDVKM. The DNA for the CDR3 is TGTGAAAGCAGTTTCGGCGGGACCTACGAGCAGTACTTC. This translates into CESSFGGTYEQYF.

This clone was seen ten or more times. The CDR3 DNA reads as TGCGCCAGCAGCAAGCGGGAGGGCCCCTACGAGCAGTACTTC. Its translation is CASSKREGPYEQYF. The chain couples TRBV4-1 to TRBJ2-7, with 10 bases that match TRBD2. Germline V gene lookup returns CDR1 MGHRA and CDR2 YSYEKL. This CDR3 comprises 14 residues. V dropped 5 bases and J dropped 2; count of bases not matched to a gene: 3.

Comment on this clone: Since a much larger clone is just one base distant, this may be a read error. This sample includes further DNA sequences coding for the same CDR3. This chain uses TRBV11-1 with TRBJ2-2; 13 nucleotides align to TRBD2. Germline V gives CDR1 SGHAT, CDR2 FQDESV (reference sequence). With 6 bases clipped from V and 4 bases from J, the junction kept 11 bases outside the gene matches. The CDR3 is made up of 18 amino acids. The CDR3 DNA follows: TGTGCCAGCAGGCCCACTAGCGGGAGGGGAGGCGGCACCGGGGAGCTGTTTTTT. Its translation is CASRPTSGRGGGTGELFF.

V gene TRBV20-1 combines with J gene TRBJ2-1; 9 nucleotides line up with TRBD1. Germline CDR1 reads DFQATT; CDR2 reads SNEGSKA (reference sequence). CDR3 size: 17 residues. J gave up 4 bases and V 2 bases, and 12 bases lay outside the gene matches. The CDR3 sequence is CSARMLAGTGTYNEQFF. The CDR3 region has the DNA TGCAGTGCTAGAATGCTCGCTGGGACAGGGACATACAATGAGCAGTTCTTC.